These 21 T cell receptor beta chains share one sample of origin, sequenced in a study of blood T cell repertoires in COVID-19. TCRdb's copy holds only in-frame clones and misses some; the assay was immunoSEQ multiplex PCR. The table lists about 250,000 clones, around 90% of them singletons, with about 1.6% in the top ten. Specimen: PBMCs or T cells enriched from blood (not recorded which). Every receptor here comes from a woman in her fifties or sixties who had recovered from COVID-19.

This sequence joins TRBV28 and TRBJ2-5; the D gene is possibly TRBD1 (6 bases). The CDR3 length is 14 residues. Trimming cost V 5 bases and J 5 bases, with 15 bases left between them. CDR1 MDHEN and CDR2 SYDVKM come from the germline V gene. The CDR3 DNA is TGTGCCAGCAGTCAACCAGGGGAAGGGGAGACCCAGTACTTC. The encoded protein is CASSQPGEGETQYF.

This chain connects TRBV6-6 to TRBJ2-7; TRBD2 is a possible D gene (6 bases). The ends were cut back, 3 bases at V and 6 bases at J, with 15 bases in the middle. This CDR3 is built from 14 residues. Germline CDR1 reads MNHNY; CDR2 reads SVGAGI (reference sequence). DNA of the CDR3: TGTGCCAGCAGTTATGGCGGGATGGCAGGCGAGCAGTACTTC. It is translated as CASSYGGMAGEQYF.

The chain carries TRBV7-3 and TRBJ2-1, with D maybe TRBD2 (6 bases). V was clipped by 0 bases and J by 2 bases, with 11 bases between them. Germline loops: CDR1 SGHTA, CDR2 FQGTGA. The CDR3 extends over 16 amino acids. The DNA for the CDR3 is TGTGCCAGCAGCTTAACTGAGCGGGTCCCCTACAATGAGCAGTTCTTC. Translating it yields CASSLTERVPYNEQFF. Full variable domain (remainder filled in from reference TRBV7-3 and TRBJ2-1): GAGVSQTPSNKVTEKGKYVELRCDPISGHTALYWYRQSLGQGPEFLIYFQGTGAADDSGLPNDRFFAVRPEGSVSTLKIQRTERGDSAVYLCASSLTERVPYNEQFFGPGTRLTVL.

V usage is TRBV7-2 and J usage is TRBJ1-3; D ambiguous. Germline V gene lookup returns CDR1 SGHTA and CDR2 FQGNSA. The length of the CDR3 is 17 residues. Trimming pared 1 base from V and 0 bases from J, leaving 13 bases between. The CDR3 loop is CASSLGSQSHSGNTIYF. For the CDR3, the DNA is TGTGCCAGCAGCTTAGGTTCACAGAGCCACTCTGGAAACACCATATATTTT.

The gene calls are TRBV7-8 and TRBJ2-5; D not resolved. Trimming took 5 bases from V and 3 from J, leaving 4 bases between them. This CDR3 has 11 residues. Looked up from germline, CDR1 is SGHVS and CDR2 is FQNEAQ. CDR3 in amino acids: CASSPKETQYF. CDR3 in DNA: TGTGCCAGCAGCCCAAAAGAGACCCAGTACTTC.

V is TRBV28 and J is TRBJ2-1; tentatively, D is TRBD1 (5 bases). The CDR3 spans 13 residues. Germline CDR1 MDHEN, CDR2 SYDVKM. V was cut by 4 bases and J by 8 bases, with 12 bases left in between. The DNA for the CDR3 is TGTGCCAGCAGTTCCCCCTCCAGGGATGAGCAGTTCTTC. It yields the protein CASSSPSRDEQFF.

This chain joins TRBV9 and TRBJ1-3; D unresolved. The V gene's germline CDR1 is SGDLS and CDR2 YYNGEE. Trimming stripped 0 bases from V and 3 bases from J, with 4 bases between. The CDR3 consists of 13 residues. The CDR3 here is CASSVGGGNTIYF. The CDR3 coding sequence is TGTGCCAGCAGCGTAGGCGGTGGAAACACCATATATTTT. Looking up the rest from reference TRBV9 and TRBJ1-3 gives the full variable domain: DSGVTQTPKHLITATGQRVTLRCSPRSGDLSVYWYQQSLDQGLQFLIQYYNGEERAKGNILERFSAQQFPDLHSELNLSSLELGDSALYFCASSVGGGNTIYFGEGSWLTVV.

This clone was seen once. This chain uses TRBV7-9 with TRBJ2-5, with TRBD1 matching over 7 bases. The germline V gene encodes CDR1 SEHNR and CDR2 FQNEAQ (reference sequence). Trimming cost V 5 bases and J 3 bases; bases outside gene matches: 3. CDR3 size: 13 residues. The CDR3 DNA reads TGTGCCAGCAGCCCGGACAGGAAAGAGACCCAGTACTTC. It is translated as CASSPDRKETQYF.

The rearrangement joins TRBV10-3 to TRBJ2-3; 9 bases align to TRBD1. The ends lost 8 bases at V and 2 bases at J; junction bases unmatched: 11. The CDR3 totals 16 residues. Germline CDR1 is ENHRY and CDR2 is SYGVKD. CDR3 sequence: CAIGTTGGLLTDTQYF. The DNA of the CDR3 is TGTGCCATCGGGACGACAGGGGGTCTACTCACAGATACGCAGTATTTT.

This chain links TRBV5-5 with TRBJ2-7, with 10 nucleotides matching TRBD1. The V and J ends lost 4 bases and 3 bases, in that order; junction bases with no gene match: 16. CDR3 length equals 18 residues. Germline V gene lookup returns CDR1 SGHKS and CDR2 YYEKEE (reference sequence). The CDR3 nucleotides read TGTGCCAGCAGCCGAAAGTCAACAGGGACAGGGGCCTTCTACGAGCAGTACTTC. Amino acids: CASSRKSTGTGAFYEQYF.

This sequence joins TRBV19 and TRBJ2-7, with D perhaps matching TRBD1 (7 bases). The V and J ends lost 5 bases and 0 bases respectively, with 14 bases between them. The CDR3 is 15 amino acids. The germline V gene encodes CDR1 LNHDA and CDR2 SQIVND (reference sequence). The DNA for the CDR3 is TGTGCCAGTAGTCCAGCCAGGGGGGCCTCCTACGAGCAGTACTTC. It encodes CASSPARGASYEQYF.

V usage is TRBV4-1 and J usage is TRBJ1-6; a possible D gene is TRBD1 (5 bases). Germline lookup yields CDR1 MGHRA and CDR2 YSYEKL. Trimming shortened V by 3 bases and J by 13 bases, and 19 bases separated the two germline ends. The CDR3 contains 15 residues. CDR3 sequence (DNA): TGCGCCAGCAGCCACCCCGGGGGAGACCCGTCGCCCCTCCACTTT. This encodes CASSHPGGDPSPLHF.

The chain has TRBV18 and TRBJ1-2; D remains ambiguous. The V end lost 2 bases, the J end lost 2 bases, and 9 bases lay between the germline ends. The CDR3 runs to 14 residues. The germline CDR1 and CDR2 sequences are KGHSH and LQKENI. The CDR3: CASSPGQINYGYTF. DNA of the CDR3: TGTGCCAGCTCACCAGGGCAGATCAACTATGGCTACACCTTC.

This sequence joins TRBV5-1 and TRBJ1-1; D perhaps matches TRBD1 (5 bases). This CDR3 region has 14 residues. V was shortened by 3 bases and J by 10 bases, with 19 bases between the two germline ends. From germline, CDR1 is SGHRS and CDR2 YFSETQ. CDR3: CASSSGGGTGVAFF. CDR3 nucleotides: TGCGCCAGCAGCTCGGGCGGTGGGACTGGCGTAGCTTTCTTT.

This clone has just a few counts. This chain connects TRBV2 to TRBJ1-6; 8 bases fit TRBD1. CDR1 SNHLY and CDR2 FYNNEI come from the germline V gene. The CDR3 extends over 15 amino acids. The ends lost 4 bases at V and 7 bases at J; junction bases unmatched: 6. The CDR3 sequence is CASSARQGMNSPLHF. In DNA form, the CDR3 reads TGTGCCAGCAGTGCCAGACAGGGGATGAATTCACCCCTCCACTTT. The full variable domain, its missing parts supplied by reference TRBV2 and TRBJ1-6, is EPEVTQTPSHQVTQMGQEVILRCVPISNHLYFYWYRQILGQKVEFLVSFYNNEISEKSEIFDDQFSVERPDGSNFTLKIRSTKLEDSAMYFCASSARQGMNSPLHFGNGTRLTVT.

V is TRBV19 and J is TRBJ1-2; a weak D match, TRBD1 (5 bases). Germline CDR1 LNHDA, CDR2 SQIVND (reference sequence). V lost 7 bases, J lost 5 bases, and 20 bases lay in between. This CDR3 spans 15 amino acids. The CDR3 spells CASTLLMGRDYGYTF. The CDR3 region has the DNA TGTGCCAGTACACTCTTAATGGGCAGGGATTATGGCTACACCTTC.

The V and J genes are TRBV5-1 and TRBJ1-2; D unclear. The CDR3 is 14 amino acids. Germline values: CDR1 SGHRS, CDR2 YFSETQ. The V end lost 0 bases, the J end lost 0 bases, and 6 bases lay between the germline ends. CDR3 coding DNA: TGCGCCAGCAGCTTGGACATATCTAACTATGGCTACACCTTC. This gives the protein CASSLDISNYGYTF.

The chain recombines TRBV18 with TRBJ2-7; no clear D. V was shortened by 4 bases and J by 7 bases, with 11 bases between the two germline ends. This CDR3 has 12 residues. Germline V gene data show CDR1 as KGHSH and CDR2 as LQKENI. CDR3 protein: CASSLNSREQYF. CDR3 in DNA: TGTGCCAGCTCACTAAACTCCCGGGAGCAGTACTTC.

This clone was counted a few times. J is TRBJ1-2 and V is TRBV10-3; no reliable D call. V lost 3 bases and J lost 1, with 12 bases in between. CDR3 length: 15 residues. Germline loops: CDR1 ENHRY, CDR2 SYGVKD. Written as DNA, the CDR3 is TGTGCCATCAGTGAAAAGGGAGGAGGTAACTATGGCTACACCTTC. Its translation: CAISEKGGGNYGYTF.

The chain carries TRBV2 and TRBJ2-6; 7 bases map to TRBD1. J gave up 0 bases and V 6 bases, and 2 bases lay outside the gene matches. Germline V lookup: CDR1 SNHLY, CDR2 FYNNEI. The CDR3 extends over 15 amino acids. This CDR3 reads CASSPGGSGANVLTF. The CDR3 coding sequence is TGTGCCAGCAGCCCAGGGGGCTCTGGGGCCAACGTCCTGACTTTC.

The chain carries TRBV9 and TRBJ2-1; TRBD1 matches at 7 bases. Germline trimming cut 3 bases from V and 2 bases from J; bases unmatched to any gene: 5. This CDR3 region has 15 residues. The germline V gene has CDR1 SGDLS and CDR2 YYNGEE. CDR3 sequence: CASSGLGQPYNEQFF. CDR3 bases: TGTGCCAGCAGCGGACTGGGACAGCCCTACAATGAGCAGTTCTTC.